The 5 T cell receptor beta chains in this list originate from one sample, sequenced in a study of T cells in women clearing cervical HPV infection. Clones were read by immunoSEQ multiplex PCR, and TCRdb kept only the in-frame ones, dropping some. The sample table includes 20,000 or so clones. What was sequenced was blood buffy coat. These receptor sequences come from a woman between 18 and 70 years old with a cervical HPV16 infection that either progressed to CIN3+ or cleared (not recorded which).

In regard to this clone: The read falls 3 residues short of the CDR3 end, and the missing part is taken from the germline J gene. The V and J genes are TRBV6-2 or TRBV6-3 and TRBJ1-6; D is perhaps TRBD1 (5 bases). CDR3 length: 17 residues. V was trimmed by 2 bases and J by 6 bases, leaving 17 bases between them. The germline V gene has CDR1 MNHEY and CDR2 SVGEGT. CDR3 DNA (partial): TGTGCCAGCAGTTACCGGCAGGGCGAAGGGAGTAATTCACCC. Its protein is CASSYRQGEGSNSP. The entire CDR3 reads CASSYRQGEGSNSPLHF.

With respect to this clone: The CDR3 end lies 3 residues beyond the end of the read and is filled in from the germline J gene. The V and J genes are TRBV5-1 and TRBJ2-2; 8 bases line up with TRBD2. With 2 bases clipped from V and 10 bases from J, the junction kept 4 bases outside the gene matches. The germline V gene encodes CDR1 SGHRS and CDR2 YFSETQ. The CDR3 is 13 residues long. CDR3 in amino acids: CASSLQRGLELFF. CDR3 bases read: TGCGCCAGCAGCTTACAGCGGGGGTTGGAG.

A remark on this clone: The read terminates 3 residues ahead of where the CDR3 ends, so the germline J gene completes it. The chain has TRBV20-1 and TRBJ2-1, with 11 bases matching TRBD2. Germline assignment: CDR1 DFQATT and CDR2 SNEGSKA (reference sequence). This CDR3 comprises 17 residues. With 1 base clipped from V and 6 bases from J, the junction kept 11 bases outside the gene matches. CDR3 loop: CSARVAGGTLSTNEQFF. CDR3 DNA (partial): TGCAGTGCTAGAGTAGCGGGAGGGACCCTTAGTACCAATGAG.

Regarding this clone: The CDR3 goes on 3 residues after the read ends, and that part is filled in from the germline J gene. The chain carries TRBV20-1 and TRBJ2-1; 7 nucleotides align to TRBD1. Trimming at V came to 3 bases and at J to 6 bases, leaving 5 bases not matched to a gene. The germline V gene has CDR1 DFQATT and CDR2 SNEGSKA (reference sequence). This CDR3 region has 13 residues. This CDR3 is CSASKTGSNEQFF. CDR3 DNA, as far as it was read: TGCAGTGCTAGTAAGACAGGGAGCAATGAG.

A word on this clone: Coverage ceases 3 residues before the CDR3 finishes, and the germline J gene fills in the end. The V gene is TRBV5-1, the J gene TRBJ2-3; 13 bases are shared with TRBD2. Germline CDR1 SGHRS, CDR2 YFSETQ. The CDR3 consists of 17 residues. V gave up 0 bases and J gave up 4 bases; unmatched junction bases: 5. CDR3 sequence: CASSLDLGLAGADTQYF. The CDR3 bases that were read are TGCGCCAGCAGCTTGGATTTAGGACTAGCGGGAGCAGATACG.